This TCR beta chain was documented in a study of spatial heterogeneity in lung cancer. Study-wide background: Researchers sequenced follow-up PBMC samples if they had them, and these came a median of roughly two years after resection. Compared with alpha-chain sequences, beta-chain sequences were consistently detected in greater numbers.

MiXCR, applied by TCRdb to the 5' RACE reads, yields one record per CDR3 protein. The data hold more than 75,000 distinct CDR3 sequences, with around 19% observed a single time. Time point reported: blood at routine non-recurrence follow-up after resection. Whole RNA, which was extracted from tumor, nontumor lung tissue or frozen PBMC, was sequenced without any cell sorting. The TCR sequence derives from a male donor with early-stage non-small cell lung cancer. Sequenced material: PBMCs, taken at follow-up.

The CDR3 reads CASSSRSGENEQFF. CDR3 nucleotide sequence: TGCGCCAGCAGCTCCCGGAGCGGTGAGAATGAGCAGTTCTTC. The J gene is TRBJ2-1, the V gene TRBV5-1, with D tentatively TRBD2 (5 bases). Trimming cost V 3 bases and J 7 bases, with 14 bases left between them. The CDR3 has 14 amino acids. Germline V gene lookup returns CDR1 SGHRS and CDR2 YFSETQ.